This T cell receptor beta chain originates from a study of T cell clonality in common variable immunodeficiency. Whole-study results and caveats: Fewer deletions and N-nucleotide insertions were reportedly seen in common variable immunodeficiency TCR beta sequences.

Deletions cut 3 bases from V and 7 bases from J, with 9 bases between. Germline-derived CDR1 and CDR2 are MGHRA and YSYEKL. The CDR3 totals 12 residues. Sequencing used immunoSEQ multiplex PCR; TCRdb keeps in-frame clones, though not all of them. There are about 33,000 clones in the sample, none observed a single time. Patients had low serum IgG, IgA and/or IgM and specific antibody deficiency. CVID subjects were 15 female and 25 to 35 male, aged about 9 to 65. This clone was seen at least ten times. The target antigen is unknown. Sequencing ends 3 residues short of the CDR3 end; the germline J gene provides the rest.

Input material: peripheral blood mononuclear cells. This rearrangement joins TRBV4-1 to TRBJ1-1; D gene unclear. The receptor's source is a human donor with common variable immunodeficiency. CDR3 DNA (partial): TGCGCCAGCAGCCATCAAGGGCTTGAA. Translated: CASSHQGLE. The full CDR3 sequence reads CASSHQGLEAFF.